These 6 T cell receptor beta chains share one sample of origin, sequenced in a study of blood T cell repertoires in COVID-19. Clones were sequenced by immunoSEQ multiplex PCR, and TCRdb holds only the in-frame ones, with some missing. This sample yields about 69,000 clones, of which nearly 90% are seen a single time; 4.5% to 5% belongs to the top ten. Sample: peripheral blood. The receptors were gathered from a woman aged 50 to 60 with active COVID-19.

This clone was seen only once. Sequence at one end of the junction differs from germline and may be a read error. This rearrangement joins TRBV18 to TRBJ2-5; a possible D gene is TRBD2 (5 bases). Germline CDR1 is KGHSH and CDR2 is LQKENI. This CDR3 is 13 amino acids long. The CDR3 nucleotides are TGTGCCAACTCAAGTGGGAGCCAAGAGACCCAGTACTTC. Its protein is CANSSGSQETQYF.

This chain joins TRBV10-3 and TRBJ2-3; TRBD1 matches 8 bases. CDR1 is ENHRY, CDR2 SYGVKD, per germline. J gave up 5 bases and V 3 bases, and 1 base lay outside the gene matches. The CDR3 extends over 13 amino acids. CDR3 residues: CAISDRGQDTQYF. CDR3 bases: TGTGCCATCAGTGACAGGGGGCAAGATACGCAGTATTTT.

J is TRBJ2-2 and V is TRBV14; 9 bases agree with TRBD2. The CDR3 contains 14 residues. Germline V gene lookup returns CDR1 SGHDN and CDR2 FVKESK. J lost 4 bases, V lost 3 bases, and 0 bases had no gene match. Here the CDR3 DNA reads TGTGCCAGCAGCCAGCGGGAGGGCACCGGGGAGCTGTTTTTT. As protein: CASSQREGTGELFF.

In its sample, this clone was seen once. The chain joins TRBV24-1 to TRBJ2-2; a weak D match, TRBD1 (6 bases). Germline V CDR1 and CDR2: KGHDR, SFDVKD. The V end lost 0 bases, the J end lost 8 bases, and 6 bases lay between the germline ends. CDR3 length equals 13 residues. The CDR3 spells CATSDLQGGELFF. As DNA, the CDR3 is TGTGCCACCAGTGATTTGCAGGGGGGGGAGCTGTTTTTT.

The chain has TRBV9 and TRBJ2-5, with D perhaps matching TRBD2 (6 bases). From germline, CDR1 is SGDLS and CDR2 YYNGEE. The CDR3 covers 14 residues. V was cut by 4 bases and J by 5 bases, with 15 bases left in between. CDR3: CASSPGPGGETQYF. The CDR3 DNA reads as TGTGCCAGCAGCCCCGGACCAGGAGGGGAGACCCAGTACTTC. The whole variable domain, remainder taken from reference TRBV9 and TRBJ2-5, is DSGVTQTPKHLITATGQRVTLRCSPRSGDLSVYWYQQSLDQGLQFLIQYYNGEERAKGNILERFSAQQFPDLHSELNLSSLELGDSALYFCASSPGPGGETQYFGPGTRLLVL.

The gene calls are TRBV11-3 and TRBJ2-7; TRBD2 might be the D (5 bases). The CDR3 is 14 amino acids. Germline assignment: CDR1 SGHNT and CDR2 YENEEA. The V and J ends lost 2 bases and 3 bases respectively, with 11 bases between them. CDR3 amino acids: CASSLSAGDYEQYF. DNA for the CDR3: TGTGCCAGCAGCTTAAGCGCGGGTGACTACGAGCAGTACTTC.